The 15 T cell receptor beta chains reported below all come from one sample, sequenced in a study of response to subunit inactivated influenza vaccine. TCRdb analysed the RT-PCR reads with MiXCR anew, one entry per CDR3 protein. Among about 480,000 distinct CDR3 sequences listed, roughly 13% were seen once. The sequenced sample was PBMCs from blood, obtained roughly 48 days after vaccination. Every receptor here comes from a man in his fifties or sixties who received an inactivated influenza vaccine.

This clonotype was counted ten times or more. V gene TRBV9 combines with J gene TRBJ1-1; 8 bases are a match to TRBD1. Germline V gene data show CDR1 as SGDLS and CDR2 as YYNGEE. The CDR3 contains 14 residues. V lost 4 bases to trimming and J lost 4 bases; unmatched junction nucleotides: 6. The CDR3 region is CASSPTGEGTEAFF. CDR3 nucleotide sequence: TGTGCCAGCAGCCCGACAGGGGAGGGCACTGAAGCTTTCTTT. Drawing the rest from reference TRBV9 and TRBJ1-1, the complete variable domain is DSGVTQTPKHLITATGQRVTLRCSPRSGDLSVYWYQQSLDQGLQFLIQYYNGEERAKGNILERFSAQQFPDLHSELNLSSLELGDSALYFCASSPTGEGTEAFFGQGTRLTVV.

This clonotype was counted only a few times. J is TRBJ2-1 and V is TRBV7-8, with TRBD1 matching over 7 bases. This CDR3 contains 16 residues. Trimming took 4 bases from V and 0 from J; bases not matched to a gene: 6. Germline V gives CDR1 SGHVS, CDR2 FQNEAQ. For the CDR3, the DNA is TGTGCCAGCAGCTCAAGACAGGGAGTCTCCTACAATGAGCAGTTCTTC. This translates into CASSSRQGVSYNEQFF. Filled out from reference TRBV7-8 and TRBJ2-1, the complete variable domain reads GAGVSQSPRYKVAKRGQDVALRCDPISGHVSLFWYQQALGQGPEFLTYFQNEAQLDKSGLPSDRFFAERPEGSVSTLKIQRTQQEDSAVYLCASSSRQGVSYNEQFFGPGTRLTVL.

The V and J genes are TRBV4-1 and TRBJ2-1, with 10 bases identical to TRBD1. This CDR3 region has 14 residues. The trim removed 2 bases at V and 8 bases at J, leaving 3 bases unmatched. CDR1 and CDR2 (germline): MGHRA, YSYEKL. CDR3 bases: TGCGCCAGCAGCCAATCCGGGACAGGGGATGAGCAGTTCTTC. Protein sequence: CASSQSGTGDEQFF.

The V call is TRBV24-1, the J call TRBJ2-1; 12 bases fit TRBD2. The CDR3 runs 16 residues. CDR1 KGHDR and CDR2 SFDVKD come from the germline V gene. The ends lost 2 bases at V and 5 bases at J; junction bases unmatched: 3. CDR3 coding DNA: TGTGCCACCAGTGATTCTCTAGCGGGAGGGGACAATGAGCAGTTCTTC. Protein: CATSDSLAGGDNEQFF.

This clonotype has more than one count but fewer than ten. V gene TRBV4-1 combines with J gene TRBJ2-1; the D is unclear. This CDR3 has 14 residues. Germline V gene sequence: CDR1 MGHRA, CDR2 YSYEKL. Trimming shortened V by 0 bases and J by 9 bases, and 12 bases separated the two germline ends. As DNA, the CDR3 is TGCGCCAGCAGCCAAGATAGGACGGAAAGTGAGCAGTTCTTC. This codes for CASSQDRTESEQFF.

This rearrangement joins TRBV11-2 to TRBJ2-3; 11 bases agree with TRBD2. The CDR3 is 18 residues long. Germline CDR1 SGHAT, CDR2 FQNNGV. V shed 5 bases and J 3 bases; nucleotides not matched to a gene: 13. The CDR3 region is CASSREFASGRSTDTQYF. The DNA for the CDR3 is TGTGCCAGCAGCCGCGAATTCGCTAGCGGGAGGTCTACAGATACGCAGTATTTT.

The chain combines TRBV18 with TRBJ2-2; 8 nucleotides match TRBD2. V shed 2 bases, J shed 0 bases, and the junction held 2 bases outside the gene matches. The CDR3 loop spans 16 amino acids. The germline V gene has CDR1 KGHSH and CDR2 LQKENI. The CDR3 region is CASSPAGLANTGELFF. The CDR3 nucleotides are TGTGCCAGCTCACCAGCGGGACTAGCGAACACCGGGGAGCTGTTTTTT.

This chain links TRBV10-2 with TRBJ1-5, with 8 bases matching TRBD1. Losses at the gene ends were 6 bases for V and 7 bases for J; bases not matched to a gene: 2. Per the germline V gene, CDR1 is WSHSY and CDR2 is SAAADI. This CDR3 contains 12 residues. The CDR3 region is CASRTGDQPQHF. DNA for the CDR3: TGCGCCAGCAGGACAGGGGACCAGCCCCAGCATTTT.

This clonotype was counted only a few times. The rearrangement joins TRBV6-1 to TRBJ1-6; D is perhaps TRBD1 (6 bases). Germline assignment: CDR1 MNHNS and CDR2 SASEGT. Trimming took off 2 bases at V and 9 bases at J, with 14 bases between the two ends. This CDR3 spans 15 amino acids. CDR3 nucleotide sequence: TGTGCCAGCAGTGAAACGATACAGGGTCGTTCACCCCTCCACTTT. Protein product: CASSETIQGRSPLHF.

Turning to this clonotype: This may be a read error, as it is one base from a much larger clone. CDR3 DNA: TGCAGCGGCGGGACAGACTACAATGATCAGTTCTTC. It specifies CSGGTDYNDQFF. V and J are TRBV29-1 and TRBJ2-1; TRBD1 might be the D (7 bases). The CDR3 runs to 12 residues. The germline gives CDR1 SQVTM, CDR2 ANQGSEA.

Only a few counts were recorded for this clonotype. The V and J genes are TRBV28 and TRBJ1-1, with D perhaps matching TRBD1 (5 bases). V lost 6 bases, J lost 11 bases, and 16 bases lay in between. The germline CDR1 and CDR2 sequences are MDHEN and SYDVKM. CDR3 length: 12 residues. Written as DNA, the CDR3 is TGTGCCAGCAGCCTCCGGGACTTCAGTGCTTTCTTT. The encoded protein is CASSLRDFSAFF.

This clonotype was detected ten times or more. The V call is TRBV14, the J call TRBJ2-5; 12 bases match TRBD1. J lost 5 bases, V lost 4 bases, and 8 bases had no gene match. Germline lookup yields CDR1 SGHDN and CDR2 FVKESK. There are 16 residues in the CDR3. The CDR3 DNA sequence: TGTGCCAGCAGCCCGATCGGGACAGGGGGCTTCGAGACCCAGTACTTC. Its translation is CASSPIGTGGFETQYF. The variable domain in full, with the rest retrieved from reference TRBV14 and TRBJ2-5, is EAGVTQFPSHSVIEKGQTVTLRCDPISGHDNLYWYRRVMGKEIKFLLHFVKESKQDESGMPNNRFLAERTGGTYSTLKVQPAELEDSGVYFCASSPIGTGGFETQYFGPGTRLLVL.

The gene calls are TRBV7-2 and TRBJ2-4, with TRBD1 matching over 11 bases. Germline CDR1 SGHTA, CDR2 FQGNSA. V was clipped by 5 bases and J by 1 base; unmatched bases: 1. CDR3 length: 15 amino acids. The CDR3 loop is CASSRDRGAKNIQYF. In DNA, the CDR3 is TGTGCCAGCAGCAGGGACAGGGGGGCCAAAAACATTCAGTACTTC.

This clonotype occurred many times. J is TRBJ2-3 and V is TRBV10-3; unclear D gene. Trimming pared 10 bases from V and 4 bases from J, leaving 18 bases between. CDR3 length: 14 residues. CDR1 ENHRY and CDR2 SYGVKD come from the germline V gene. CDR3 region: CANSPPENPDTQYF. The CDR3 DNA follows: TGTGCCAACTCCCCCCCGGAGAACCCAGATACGCAGTATTTT.

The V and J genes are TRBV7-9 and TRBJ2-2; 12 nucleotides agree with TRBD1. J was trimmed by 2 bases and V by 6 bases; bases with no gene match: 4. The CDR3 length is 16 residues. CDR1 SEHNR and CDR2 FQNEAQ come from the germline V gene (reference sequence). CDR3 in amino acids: CASRSGTGGNTGELFF. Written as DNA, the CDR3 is TGTGCCAGCAGATCCGGGACAGGGGGCAACACCGGGGAGCTGTTTTTT.